The rows below give T cell receptor beta chains drawn from one sample of a study of T cell responses to AZD1222 COVID-19 vaccine. Measured with immunoSEQ multiplex PCR; TCRdb has only the in-frame clones, and not every one. The table shows over 50,000 clones, with over 80% occurring only once. Specimen: peripheral blood, collected on day 0 of AZD1222 vaccination. The origin of the receptors is an adult in good health. The CDR3 runs from the conserved cysteine through the conserved F or W. The D gene is left open where the match is weak. Not every row has a clone size; where given, it reads once, few, many or a size class.

size | J | D | V | CDR3 | DNA
- | TRBJ2-5 | - | TRBV7-2 | CASSLRSQETQYF | TGTGCCAGCAGCTTAAGGAGCCAAGAGACCCAGTACTTC
- | TRBJ1-5 | TRBD1 | TRBV19 | CASSINRGGGQPQHF | TGTGCCAGTAGTATTAACAGGGGAGGTGGCCAGCCCCAGCATTTT
- | TRBJ1-1 | - | TRBV6-2/TRBV6-3 | CASSYVQGRMGDEAFF | TGTGCCAGCAGTTACGTTCAGGGGAGGATGGGGGATGAAGCTTTCTTT
- | TRBJ1-5 | TRBD1 | TRBV2 | CASSGDREAQPQHF | TGTGCCAGCAGTGGGGACAGGGAGGCGCAGCCCCAGCATTTT
few | TRBJ1-2 | TRBD1 | TRBV4-3 | CASSPGQGVRGYTF | TGCGCCAGCAGCCCGGGACAGGGGGTACGAGGCTACACCTTC
- | TRBJ1-1 | TRBD1 | TRBV19 | CASRITTGTDYTEAFF | TGTGCCAGTAGGATTACTACCGGGACAGATTATACTGAAGCTTTCTTT
once | TRBJ2-7 | - | TRBV5-1 | CASSPGIRDEQYF | TGCGCCAGCAGCCCGGGAATTCGGGACGAGCAGTACTTC
- | TRBJ2-1 | - | TRBV12-5 | CASGLERRASYNEQFF | TGTGCTAGTGGTCTAGAACGGAGGGCCTCCTACAATGAGCAGTTCTTC
- | TRBJ2-7 | - | TRBV4-1 | CASSPPRGASKDSYEQYF | TGCGCCAGCAGCCCCCCTAGAGGGGCTAGTAAAGACTCCTACGAGCAGTACTTC
- | TRBJ2-1 | - | TRBV7-2 | CASSFSPGTLNEQFF | TGTGCCAGCAGCTTTTCCCCCGGGACCCTCAATGAGCAGTTCTTC
- | TRBJ2-1 | - | TRBV7-2 | CASSPDLEGEQFF | TGTGCCAGCAGCCCCGATCTCGAGGGGGAGCAGTTCTTC
- | TRBJ2-7 | - | TRBV7-9 | CASRGLLYEQYF | TGTGCCAGCAGGGGACTTCTTTACGAGCAGTACTTC
- | TRBJ2-6 | - | TRBV4-2 | CASSQVAISGANVLTF | TGTGCCAGCAGCCAAGTAGCGATCTCTGGGGCCAACGTCCTGACTTTC
once | TRBJ2-1 | - | TRBV7-9 | CASRPRDSTYNEQFF | TGTGCCAGCAGGCCCCGGGATTCGACATACAATGAGCAGTTCTTC
few | TRBJ2-1 | - | TRBV3-1/TRBV3-2 | CASSQSLAEYNEQFF | TGTGCCAGCAGCCAGAGCTTAGCGGAGTACAATGAGCAGTTCTTC
- | TRBJ2-1 | TRBD1 | TRBV15 | CATSSRQGVGNEQFF | TGTGCCACCAGCAGCAGACAGGGGGTAGGCAATGAGCAGTTCTTC
- | TRBJ2-1 | TRBD2 | TRBV5-1 | CASSPGGRGVNEQFF | TGCGCCAGCAGCCCGGGAGGGAGAGGGGTCAATGAGCAGTTCTTC
once | TRBJ1-1 | - | TRBV30 | CAWTGGRWTEAFF | TGTGCCTGGACTGGGGGGAGATGGACTGAAGCTTTCTTT
- | TRBJ2-1 | - | TRBV11-3 | CASSQHRSDEQFF | TGTGCCAGCAGCCAACACCGGTCGGATGAGCAGTTCTTC
- | TRBJ1-6 | - | TRBV5-4 | CASSLAGQDRTPLHF | TGTGCCAGCAGCTTGGCCGGGCAGGATAGGACACCCCTCCACTTT
once | TRBJ1-2 | - | TRBV5-5 | CASSLGKGALYGYTF | TGTGCCAGCAGCTTGGGGAAAGGGGCCCTTTATGGCTACACCTTC
- | TRBJ2-2 | - | TRBV18 | CASSPQSGGELFF | TGTGCCAGCTCACCCCAGAGCGGCGGGGAGCTGTTTTTT
- | TRBJ2-3 | TRBD1 | TRBV6-5 | CASSIQGDATDTQYF | TGTGCCAGCAGCATACAGGGGGATGCGACAGATACGCAGTATTTT
- | TRBJ1-4 | - | TRBV3-1/TRBV3-2 | CASSQDRGIANEKLFF | TGTGCCAGCAGCCAAGATCGTGGGATCGCTAATGAAAAACTGTTTTTT
- | TRBJ2-2 | - | TRBV9 | CASSAGTGELFF | TGTGCCAGCAGCGCCGGGACCGGGGAGCTGTTTTTT
- | TRBJ2-3 | - | TRBV12-5 | CASGLVWDGGTDTQYF | TGTGCTAGTGGTTTGGTATGGGACGGGGGCACAGATACGCAGTATTTT
- | TRBJ2-7 | TRBD2 | TRBV5-1 | CASSLEIAGGAYEQYF | TGCGCCAGCAGCTTGGAAATAGCGGGAGGGGCGTACGAGCAGTACTTC
once | TRBJ2-1 | TRBD1 | TRBV2 | CASSEAGTGGHEQFF | TGTGCCAGCAGTGAAGCGGGGACAGGGGGCCATGAGCAGTTCTTC
- | TRBJ1-2 | TRBD1 | TRBV7-9 | CASSLGGQGVNYGYTF | TGTGCCAGCAGCTTAGGCGGGCAGGGGGTTAACTATGGCTACACCTTC
- | TRBJ2-1 | - | TRBV7-7 | CASSLGTARGGDEQFF | TGTGCCAGCAGCCTGGGGACAGCTCGTGGAGGGGATGAGCAGTTCTTC
- | TRBJ1-2 | - | TRBV12-3/TRBV12-4 | CASSLTYYGYTF | TGTGCCAGCAGCTTGACGTACTATGGCTACACCTTC
- | TRBJ2-7 | - | TRBV28 | CATKQGGTYEQYF | TGTGCCACAAAACAGGGGGGGACCTACGAGCAGTACTTC